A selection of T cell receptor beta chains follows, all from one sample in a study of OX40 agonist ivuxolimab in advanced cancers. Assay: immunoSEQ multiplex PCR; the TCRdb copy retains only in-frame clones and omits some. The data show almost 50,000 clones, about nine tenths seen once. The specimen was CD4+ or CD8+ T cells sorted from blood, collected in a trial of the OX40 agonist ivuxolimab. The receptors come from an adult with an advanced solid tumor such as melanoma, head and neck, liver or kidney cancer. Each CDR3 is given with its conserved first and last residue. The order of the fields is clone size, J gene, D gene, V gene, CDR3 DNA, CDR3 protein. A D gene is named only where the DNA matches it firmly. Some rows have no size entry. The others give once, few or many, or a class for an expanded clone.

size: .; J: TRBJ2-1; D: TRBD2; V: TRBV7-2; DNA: TGTGCCAGCAGCTTGACTAGCGGGGGGGCCGGGAGTAATGAGCAGTTCTTC; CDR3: CASSLTSGGAGSNEQFF
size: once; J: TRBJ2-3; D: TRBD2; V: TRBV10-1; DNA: TGCGCCAGCAGTGATAACGGACTAGCGGGTTACACAGATACGCAGTATTTT; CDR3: CASSDNGLAGYTDTQYF
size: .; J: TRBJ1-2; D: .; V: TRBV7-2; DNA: TGTGCCAGCAGCTTGGGCAAGCACTACTATGGCTACACCTTC; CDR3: CASSLGKHYYGYTF
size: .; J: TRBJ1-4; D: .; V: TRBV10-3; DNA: TGTGCCATCAGTGAGTCTGGTGGCAGGGTCGGTGAAAAACTGTTTTTT; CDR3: CAISESGGRVGEKLFF
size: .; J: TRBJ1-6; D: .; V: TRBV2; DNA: TGTGCCAGCATGATCAGTGGACTAGTACGTTCACCCCTCCACTTT; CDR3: CASMISGLVRSPLHF
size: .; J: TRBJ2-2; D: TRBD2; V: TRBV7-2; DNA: TGTGCCAGCAGCCTCCCGGGGGGGGCGAACACCGGGGAGCTGTTTTTT; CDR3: CASSLPGGANTGELFF
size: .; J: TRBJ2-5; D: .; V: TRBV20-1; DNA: TGCAGTGCCCCCGGGGAGACCCAGTACTTC; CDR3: CSAPGETQYF
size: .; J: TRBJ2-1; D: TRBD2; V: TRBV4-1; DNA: TGCGCCAGCAGCCCGACTAGCGGGGGGGCTTACAATGAGCAGTTCTTC; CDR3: CASSPTSGGAYNEQFF
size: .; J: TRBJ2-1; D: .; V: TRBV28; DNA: TGTGCCAGCGTCGAAGCGAGCAATGAGCAGTTCTTC; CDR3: CASVEASNEQFF
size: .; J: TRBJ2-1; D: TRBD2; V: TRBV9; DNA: TGTGCCAGCAGCGTAGCTGCGAGCGGGGGACTCAATGAGCAGTTCTTC; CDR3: CASSVAASGGLNEQFF
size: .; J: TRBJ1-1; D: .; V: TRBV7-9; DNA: TGTGCCAGCAGCTTAGAAAGAGGGCATGAGCCTGAAGCTTTCTTT; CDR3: CASSLERGHEPEAFF
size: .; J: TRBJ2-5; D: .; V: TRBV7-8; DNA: TGTGCCAGCAGCTTAAGTTATGTTGGAGAGACCCAGTACTTC; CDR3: CASSLSYVGETQYF
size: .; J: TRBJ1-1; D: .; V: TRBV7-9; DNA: TGTGCCAGCAGCTCAACGGGACACCTTTCCCCGAACACTGAAGCTTTCTTT; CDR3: CASSSTGHLSPNTEAFF
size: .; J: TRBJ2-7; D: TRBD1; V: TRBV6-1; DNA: TGTGCCAGCAGTGCCAGACAGGGTTCAGCCATCGAGCAGTACTTC; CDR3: CASSARQGSAIEQYF
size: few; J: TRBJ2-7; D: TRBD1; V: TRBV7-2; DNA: TGTGCCAGCAGCGGACAGGCCAGCTCCTACGAGCAGTACTTC; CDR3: CASSGQASSYEQYF
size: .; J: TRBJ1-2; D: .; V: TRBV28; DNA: TGTGCCAGCAGTTCTTACGACCGGGACATCTATGGCTACACCTTC; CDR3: CASSSYDRDIYGYTF
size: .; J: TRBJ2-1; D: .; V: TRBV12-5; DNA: TGTGCTAGTGGTTTGGTATTTGGCCTGGGGCAGTTCTTC; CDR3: CASGLVFGLGQFF
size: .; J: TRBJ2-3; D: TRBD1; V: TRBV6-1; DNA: TGTGCCAGCAGGACAGGGGGCTTCACAGATACGCAGTATTTT; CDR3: CASRTGGFTDTQYF
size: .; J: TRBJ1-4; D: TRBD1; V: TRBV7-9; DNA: TGTGCCAGCAGGGGAAGGGGGGACAGGAATGAAAAACTGTTTTTT; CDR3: CASRGRGDRNEKLFF
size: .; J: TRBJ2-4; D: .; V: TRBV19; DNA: TGTGCCAGTAGTATTGGGGCAGGGAAAAACATTCAGTACTTC; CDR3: CASSIGAGKNIQYF
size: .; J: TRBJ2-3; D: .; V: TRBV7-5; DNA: TGTGTCAGAAGCTTAGCGGCTAGCGGGGTGAGCACAGATACGCAGTATTTT; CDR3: CVRSLAASGVSTDTQYF
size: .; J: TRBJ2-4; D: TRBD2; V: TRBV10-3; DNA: TGTGCCATCAGTGAGATTCAAGGACTAGCGGGGGGGATGAACATTCAGTACTTC; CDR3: CAISEIQGLAGGMNIQYF
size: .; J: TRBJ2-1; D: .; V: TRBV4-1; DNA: TGCGCCAGCAGCCAAAATAGCGGAACCTACAATGAGCAGTTCTTC; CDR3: CASSQNSGTYNEQFF